This entry is about one T cell receptor beta chain. Then a second PCR, running about 6 to 12 cycles, was carried out with a sample-barcoded 5' primer and a J-beta primer mix. TCRdb re-derived calls from the 5' RACE reads in MiXCR, one entry per CDR3 protein. The sample consists of about 780,000 distinct CDR3 sequences, roughly 46% of them appearing once. The data were obtained in a study of blood T cells in healthy people across ages. Extraction yielded at least 6 micrograms of total RNA per sample. The clonotype was recovered from a man older than 75 in good health. The specimen sequenced was blood.

CDR3 sequence (DNA): TGTGCCAGCAGCCCTCGGACTAGCGGGGCTCGGGATACGCAGTATTTT. It yields the protein CASSPRTSGARDTQYF. The chain links TRBV3-1 to TRBJ2-3, with 12 bases lining up with TRBD2. Germline V gene lookup returns CDR1 LGHDT and CDR2 YNNKEL (reference sequence). The CDR3 totals 16 residues. Trimming took 4 bases from V and 6 from J; bases not matched to a gene: 8.